This T cell receptor beta chain was recovered during a study of blood T cell repertoires in COVID-19. In its sample, this clone was seen a few times. The assay was immunoSEQ multiplex PCR, and TCRdb's table has in-frame clones only and misses some. The repertoire holds 250,000 to 300,000 clones, with 75% to 90% as singletons. The sequencing sample was made of PBMCs or T cells enriched from blood (not recorded which). The receptor's source is a woman aged 40-49 years who had recovered from COVID-19.

CDR3 loop: CASTPSGGVWETQYF. The CDR3 nucleotides are TGTGCCAGCACCCCGTCGGGGGGGGTGTGGGAGACCCAGTACTTC. V is TRBV27 and J is TRBJ2-5; 8 nucleotides match TRBD2. The CDR3 has 15 amino acids. Germline CDR1 is MNHEY and CDR2 is SMNVEV (reference sequence). Trimming at V came to 7 bases and at J to 5 bases, leaving 12 bases not matched to a gene.